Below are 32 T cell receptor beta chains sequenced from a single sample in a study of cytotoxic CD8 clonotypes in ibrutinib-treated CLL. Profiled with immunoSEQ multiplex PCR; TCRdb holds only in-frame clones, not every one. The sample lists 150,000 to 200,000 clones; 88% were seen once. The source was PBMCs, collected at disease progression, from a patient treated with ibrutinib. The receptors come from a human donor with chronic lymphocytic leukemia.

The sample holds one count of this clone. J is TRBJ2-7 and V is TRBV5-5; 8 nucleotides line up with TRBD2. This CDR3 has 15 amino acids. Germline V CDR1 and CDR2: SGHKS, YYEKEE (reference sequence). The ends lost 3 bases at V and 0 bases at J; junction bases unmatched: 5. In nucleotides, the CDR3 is TGTGCCAGCAGCTGGACCGGGACTAGCTCCTACGAGCAGTACTTC. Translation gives CASSWTGTSSYEQYF. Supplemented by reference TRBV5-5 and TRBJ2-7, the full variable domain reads DAGVTQSPTHLIKTRGQQVTLRCSPISGHKSVSWYQQVLGQGPQFIFQYYEKEERGRGNFPDRFSARQFPNYSSELNVNALLLGDSALYLCASSWTGTSSYEQYFGPGTRLTVT.

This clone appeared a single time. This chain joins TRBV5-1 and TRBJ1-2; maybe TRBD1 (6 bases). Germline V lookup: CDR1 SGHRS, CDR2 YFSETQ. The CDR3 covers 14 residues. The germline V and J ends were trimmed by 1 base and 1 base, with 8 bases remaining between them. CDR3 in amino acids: CASSLQGRNYGYTF. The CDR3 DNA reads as TGCGCCAGCAGCTTGCAGGGGCGTAACTATGGCTACACCTTC.

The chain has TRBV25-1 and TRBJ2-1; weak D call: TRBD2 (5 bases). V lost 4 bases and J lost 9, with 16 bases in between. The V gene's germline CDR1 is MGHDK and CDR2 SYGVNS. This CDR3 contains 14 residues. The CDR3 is CASSAAGEPSEQFF. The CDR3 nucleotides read TGTGCCAGCAGTGCCGCCGGGGAGCCCAGTGAGCAGTTCTTC. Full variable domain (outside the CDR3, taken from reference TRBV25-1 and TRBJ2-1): EADIYQTPRYLVIGTGKKITLECSQTMGHDKMYWYQQDPGMELHLIHYSYGVNSTEKGDLSSESTVSRIRTEHFPLTLESARPSHTSQYLCASSAAGEPSEQFFGPGTRLTVL.

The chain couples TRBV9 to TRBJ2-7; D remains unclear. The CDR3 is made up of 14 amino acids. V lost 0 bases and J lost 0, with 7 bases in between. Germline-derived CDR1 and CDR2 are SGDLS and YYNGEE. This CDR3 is CASSVGRSSYEQYF. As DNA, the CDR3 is TGTGCCAGCAGCGTAGGCCGGAGCTCCTACGAGCAGTACTTC.

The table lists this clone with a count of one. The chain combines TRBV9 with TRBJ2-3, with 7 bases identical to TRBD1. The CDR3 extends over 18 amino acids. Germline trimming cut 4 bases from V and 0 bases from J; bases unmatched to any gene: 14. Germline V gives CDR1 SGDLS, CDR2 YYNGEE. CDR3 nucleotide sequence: TGTGCCAGCAGCCCCTGGACAGGAAAACCTTCTAGCACAGATACGCAGTATTTT. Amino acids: CASSPWTGKPSSTDTQYF.

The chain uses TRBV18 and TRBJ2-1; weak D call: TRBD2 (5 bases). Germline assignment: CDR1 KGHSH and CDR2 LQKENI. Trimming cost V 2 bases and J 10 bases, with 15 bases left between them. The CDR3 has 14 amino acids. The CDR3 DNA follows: TGTGCCAGCTCACCAGAGGGTGGATTTCTGGAGCAGTTCTTC. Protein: CASSPEGGFLEQFF.

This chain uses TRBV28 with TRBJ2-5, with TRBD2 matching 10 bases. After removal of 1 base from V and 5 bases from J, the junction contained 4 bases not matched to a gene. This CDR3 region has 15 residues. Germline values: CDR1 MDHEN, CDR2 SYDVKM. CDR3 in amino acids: CASSLFSSGRETQYF. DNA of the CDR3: TGTGCCAGCAGTTTATTCAGTAGCGGGAGGGAGACCCAGTACTTC.

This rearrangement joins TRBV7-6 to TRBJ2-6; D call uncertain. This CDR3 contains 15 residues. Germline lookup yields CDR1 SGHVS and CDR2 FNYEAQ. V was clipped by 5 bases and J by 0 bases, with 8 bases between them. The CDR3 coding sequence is TGTGCCAGCAGCCTAACTTTCTCTGGGGCCAACGTCCTGACTTTC. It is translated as CASSLTFSGANVLTF.

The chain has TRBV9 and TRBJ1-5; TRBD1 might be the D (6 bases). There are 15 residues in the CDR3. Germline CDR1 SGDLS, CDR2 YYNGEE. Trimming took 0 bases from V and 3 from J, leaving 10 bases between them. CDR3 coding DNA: TGTGCCAGCAGCGTAGGAGGGGGAAACAATCAGCCCCAGCATTTT. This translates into CASSVGGGNNQPQHF.

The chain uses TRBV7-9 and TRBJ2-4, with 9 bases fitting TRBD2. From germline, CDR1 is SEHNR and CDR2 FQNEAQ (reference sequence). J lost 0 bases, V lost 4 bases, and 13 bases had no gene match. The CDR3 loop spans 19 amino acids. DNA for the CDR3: TGTGCCAGCAGCTCGACCCCAATAACACTAGCGGGAGCCAAAAACATTCAGTACTTC. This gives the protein CASSSTPITLAGAKNIQYF.

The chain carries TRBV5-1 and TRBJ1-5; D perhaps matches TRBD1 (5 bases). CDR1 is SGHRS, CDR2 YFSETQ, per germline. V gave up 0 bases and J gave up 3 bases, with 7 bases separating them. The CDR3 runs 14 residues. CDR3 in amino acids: CASSLEGNNQPQHF. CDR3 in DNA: TGCGCCAGCAGCTTGGAGGGGAACAATCAGCCCCAGCATTTT.

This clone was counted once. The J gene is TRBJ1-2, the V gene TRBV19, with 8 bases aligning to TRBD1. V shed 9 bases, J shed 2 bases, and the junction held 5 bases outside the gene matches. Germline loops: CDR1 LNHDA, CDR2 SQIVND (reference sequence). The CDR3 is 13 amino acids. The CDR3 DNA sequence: TGTGCCAGCCAACGGACAGGGAACTATGGCTACACCTTC. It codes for CASQRTGNYGYTF.

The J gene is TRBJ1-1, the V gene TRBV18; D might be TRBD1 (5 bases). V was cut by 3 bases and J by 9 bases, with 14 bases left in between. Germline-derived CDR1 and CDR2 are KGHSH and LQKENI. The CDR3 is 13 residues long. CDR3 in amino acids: CASSPQGGLQAFF. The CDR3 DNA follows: TGTGCCAGCTCACCCCAGGGAGGGCTACAAGCTTTCTTT.

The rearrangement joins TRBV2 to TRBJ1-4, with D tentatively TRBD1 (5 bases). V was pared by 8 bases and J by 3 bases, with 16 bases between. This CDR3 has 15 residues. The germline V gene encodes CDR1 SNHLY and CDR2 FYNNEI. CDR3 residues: CASHFMGEANEKLFF. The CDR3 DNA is TGTGCCAGCCATTTTATGGGGGAAGCTAATGAAAAACTGTTTTTT.

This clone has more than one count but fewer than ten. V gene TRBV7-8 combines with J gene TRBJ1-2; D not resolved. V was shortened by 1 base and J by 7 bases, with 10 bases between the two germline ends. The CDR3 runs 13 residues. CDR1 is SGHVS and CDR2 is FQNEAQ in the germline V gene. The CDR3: CASSLGTPFGYTF. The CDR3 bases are TGTGCCAGCAGCTTAGGGACGCCCTTTGGCTACACCTTC. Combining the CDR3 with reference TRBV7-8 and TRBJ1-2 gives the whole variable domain GAGVSQSPRYKVAKRGQDVALRCDPISGHVSLFWYQQALGQGPEFLTYFQNEAQLDKSGLPSDRFFAERPEGSVSTLKIQRTQQEDSAVYLCASSLGTPFGYTFGSGTRLTVV.

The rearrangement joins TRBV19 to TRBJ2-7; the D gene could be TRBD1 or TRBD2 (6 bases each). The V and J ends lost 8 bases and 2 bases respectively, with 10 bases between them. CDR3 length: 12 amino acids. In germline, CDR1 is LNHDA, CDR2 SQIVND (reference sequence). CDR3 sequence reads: CASEGGPYEQYF. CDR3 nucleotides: TGTGCCAGTGAGGGGGGCCCCTACGAGCAGTACTTC. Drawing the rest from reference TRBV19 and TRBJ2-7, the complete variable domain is DGGITQSPKYLFRKEGQNVTLSCEQNLNHDAMYWYRQDPGQGLRLIYYSQIVNDFQKGDIAEGYSVSREKKESFPLTVTSAQKNPTAFYLCASEGGPYEQYFGPGTRLTVT.

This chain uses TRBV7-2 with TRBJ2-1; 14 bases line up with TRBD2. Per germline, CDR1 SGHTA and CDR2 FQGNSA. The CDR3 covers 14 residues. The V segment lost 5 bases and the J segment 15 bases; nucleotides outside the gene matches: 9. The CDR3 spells CASSPGTSGSLRFF. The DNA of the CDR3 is TGTGCCAGCAGCCCCGGGACTAGCGGGAGTCTTAGGTTCTTC.

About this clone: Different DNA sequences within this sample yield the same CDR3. The CDR3 DNA is TGTGCCAGCAGCCTAGGGACAGGCTACGAGCAGTACTTC. Amino acids: CASSLGTGYEQYF. V and J are TRBV11-2 and TRBJ2-7; 8 nucleotides align to TRBD1. The CDR3 is made up of 13 amino acids. The J segment lost 3 bases and the V segment lost 5 bases, leaving 3 bases of the junction unmatched. CDR1 is SGHAT, CDR2 FQNNGV, per germline.

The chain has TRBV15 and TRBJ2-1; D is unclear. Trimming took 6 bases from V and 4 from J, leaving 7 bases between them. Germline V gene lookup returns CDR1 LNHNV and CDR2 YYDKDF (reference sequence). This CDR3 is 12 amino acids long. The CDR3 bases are TGTGCCACCAGGGCTGCTTACAATGAGCAGTTCTTC. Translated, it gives CATRAAYNEQFF.

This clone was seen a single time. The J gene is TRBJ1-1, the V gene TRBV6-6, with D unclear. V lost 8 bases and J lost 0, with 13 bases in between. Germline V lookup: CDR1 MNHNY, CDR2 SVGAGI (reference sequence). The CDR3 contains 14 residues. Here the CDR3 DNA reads TGTGCCAGCTCTCCCGGTTTAATGAACACTGAAGCTTTCTTT. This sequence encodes CASSPGLMNTEAFF.

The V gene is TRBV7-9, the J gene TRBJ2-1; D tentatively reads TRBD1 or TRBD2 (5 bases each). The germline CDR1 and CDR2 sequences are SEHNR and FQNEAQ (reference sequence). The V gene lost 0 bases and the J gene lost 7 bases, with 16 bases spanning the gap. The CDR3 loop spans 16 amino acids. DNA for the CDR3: TGTGCCAGCAGCTTAGCGGGACCGACGTCCCGAAATGAGCAGTTCTTC. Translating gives CASSLAGPTSRNEQFF. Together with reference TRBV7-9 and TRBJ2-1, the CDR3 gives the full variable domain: DTGVSQNPRHKITKRGQNVTFRCDPISEHNRLYWYRQTLGQGPEFLTYFQNEAQLEKSRLLSDRFSAERPKGSFSTLEIQRTEQGDSAMYLCASSLAGPTSRNEQFFGPGTRLTVL.

The CDR3 protein is CASSITNYGYTF. For the CDR3, the DNA is TGTGCCAGCAGCATAACTAACTATGGCTACACCTTC. The genes are TRBV28 and TRBJ1-2; D call uncertain. There are 12 residues in the CDR3. Trimming left V 6 bases short and J 0 bases short, with 5 bases between. The germline V gene encodes CDR1 MDHEN and CDR2 SYDVKM.

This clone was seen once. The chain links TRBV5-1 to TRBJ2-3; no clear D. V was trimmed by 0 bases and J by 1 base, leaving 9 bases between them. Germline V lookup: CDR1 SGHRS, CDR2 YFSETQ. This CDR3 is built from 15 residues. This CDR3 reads CASSLAGGRTDTQYF. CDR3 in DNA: TGCGCCAGCAGCTTGGCCGGTGGCCGCACAGATACGCAGTATTTT. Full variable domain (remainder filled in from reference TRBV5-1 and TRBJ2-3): KAGVTQTPRYLIKTRGQQVTLSCSPISGHRSVSWYQQTPGQGLQFLFEYFSETQRNKGNFPGRFSGRQFSNSRSEMNVSTLELGDSALYLCASSLAGGRTDTQYFGPGTRLTVL.

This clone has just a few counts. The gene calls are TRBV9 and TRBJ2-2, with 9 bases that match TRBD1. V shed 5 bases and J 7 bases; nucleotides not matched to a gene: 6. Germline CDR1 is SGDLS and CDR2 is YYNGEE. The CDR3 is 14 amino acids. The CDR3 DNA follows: TGTGCCAGCAGTCCGGGACAGGGAGGCGGGGAGCTGTTTTTT. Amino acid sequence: CASSPGQGGGELFF.

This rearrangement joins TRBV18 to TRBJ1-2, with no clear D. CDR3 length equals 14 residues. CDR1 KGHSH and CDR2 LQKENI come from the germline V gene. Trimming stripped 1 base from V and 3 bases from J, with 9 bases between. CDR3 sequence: CASSPRLAHYGYTF. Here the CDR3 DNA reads TGTGCCAGCTCACCACGCCTGGCACACTATGGCTACACCTTC.

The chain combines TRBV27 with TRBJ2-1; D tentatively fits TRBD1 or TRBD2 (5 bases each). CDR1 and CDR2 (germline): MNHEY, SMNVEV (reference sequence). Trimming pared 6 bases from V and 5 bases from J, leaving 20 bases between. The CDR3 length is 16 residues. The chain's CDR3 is CASRDYGTAENNEQFF. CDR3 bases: TGTGCCAGCAGGGATTACGGGACCGCAGAAAACAATGAGCAGTTCTTC.

CDR3 residues: CASSLQLLAKRTDTQYF. Written as DNA, the CDR3 is TGTGCCAGCAGCTTACAACTCCTAGCGAAACGCACAGATACGCAGTATTTT. This sequence joins TRBV11-2 and TRBJ2-3; weak D call: TRBD2 (6 bases). Trimming took 2 bases from V and 1 from J, leaving 16 bases between them. The germline gives CDR1 SGHAT, CDR2 FQNNGV. This CDR3 has 17 amino acids.

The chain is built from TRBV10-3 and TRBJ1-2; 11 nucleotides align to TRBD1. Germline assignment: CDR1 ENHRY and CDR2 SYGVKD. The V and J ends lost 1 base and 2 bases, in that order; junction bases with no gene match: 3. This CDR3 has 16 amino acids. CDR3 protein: CAISEWTGGLNYGYTF. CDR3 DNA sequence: TGTGCCATCAGTGAGTGGACAGGGGGCCTCAACTATGGCTACACCTTC.

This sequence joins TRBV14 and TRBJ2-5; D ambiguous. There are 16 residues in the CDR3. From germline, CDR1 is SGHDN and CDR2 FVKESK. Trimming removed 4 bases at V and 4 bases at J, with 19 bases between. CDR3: CASSPPVGGGRETQYF. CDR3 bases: TGTGCCAGCAGCCCACCGGTAGGCGGCGGTCGAGAGACCCAGTACTTC.

CDR3 amino acids: CASSRGITEAFF. The CDR3 DNA is TGTGCCAGTTCGAGGGGGATCACTGAAGCTTTCTTT. The chain has TRBV2 and TRBJ1-1; possible D gene TRBD1, 6 bases. Germline V gene sequence: CDR1 SNHLY, CDR2 FYNNEI. This CDR3 region has 12 residues. Trimming took off 9 bases at V and 4 bases at J, with 12 bases between the two ends. The full variable domain, its missing parts supplied by reference TRBV2 and TRBJ1-1, is EPEVTQTPSHQVTQMGQEVILRCVPISNHLYFYWYRQILGQKVEFLVSFYNNEISEKSEIFDDQFSVERPDGSNFTLKIRSTKLEDSAMYFCASSRGITEAFFGQGTRLTVV.

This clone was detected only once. The CDR3 nucleotides are TGTGCCAGCAGCCGGACAGGGCTGGCCTCCTACAATGAGCAGTTCTTC. This codes for CASSRTGLASYNEQFF. The chain is built from TRBV11-3 and TRBJ2-1, with 8 bases identical to TRBD1. The V gene's germline CDR1 is SGHNT and CDR2 YENEEA. The CDR3 runs 16 residues. V was clipped by 5 bases and J by 0 bases; unmatched bases: 6.

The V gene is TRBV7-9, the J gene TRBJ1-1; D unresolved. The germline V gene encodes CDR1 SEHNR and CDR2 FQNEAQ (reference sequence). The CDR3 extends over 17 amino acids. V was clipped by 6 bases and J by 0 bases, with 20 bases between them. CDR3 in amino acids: CASSPTSVVGMNTEAFF. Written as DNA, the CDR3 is TGTGCCAGCAGTCCTACCTCGGTGGTTGGGATGAACACTGAAGCTTTCTTT.